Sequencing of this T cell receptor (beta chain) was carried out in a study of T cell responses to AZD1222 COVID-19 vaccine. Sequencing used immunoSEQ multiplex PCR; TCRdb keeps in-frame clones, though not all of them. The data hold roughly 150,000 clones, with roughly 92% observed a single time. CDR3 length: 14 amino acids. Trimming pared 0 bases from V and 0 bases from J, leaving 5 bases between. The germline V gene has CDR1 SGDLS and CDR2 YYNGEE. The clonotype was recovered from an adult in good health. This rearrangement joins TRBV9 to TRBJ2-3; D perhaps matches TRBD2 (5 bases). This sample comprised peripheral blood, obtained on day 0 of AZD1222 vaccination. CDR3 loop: CASSVGGSTDTQYF. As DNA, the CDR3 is TGTGCCAGCAGCGTAGGAGGGAGCACAGATACGCAGTATTTT.